A selection of T cell receptor beta chains follows, all from one sample in a study of identical twins. TCRdb analysed the 5' RACE reads with MiXCR anew, one entry per CDR3 protein. The sample includes 400,000 to 600,000 distinct CDR3 sequences, more than 20% of them seen just once. These same records also appear under a second study, on yellow fever vaccine responses in identical twins.

The sequenced material came from CD4+ T cells sorted from blood. The receptors come from a woman between 18 and 29 years old in good health. Both conserved end residues are part of each CDR3. D genes are given only for firm matches. Clone size, where shown, is once, few, many, or a class for clones that have expanded.

DNA: TGTGCCAGCAGCATAACACCACTTGCGACGAACACCGGGGAGCTGTTTTTT
CDR3: CASSITPLATNTGELFF
V: TRBV9
J: TRBJ2-2
size: .
D: .

DNA: TGTGCCAGCAGCTTAGAGGGGACAGGGCACTATGGCTACACCTTC
CDR3: CASSLEGTGHYGYTF
V: TRBV7-8
J: TRBJ1-2
size: .
D: TRBD1

DNA: TGTGCCAGCAGCCAATGGCAGGGGCTTTCCTACAATGAGCAGTTCTTC
CDR3: CASSQWQGLSYNEQFF
V: TRBV3-1
J: TRBJ2-1
size: few
D: .

DNA: TGCAGTGCCGTAGAGAACTATGGCTACACCTTC
CDR3: CSAVENYGYTF
V: TRBV20-1
J: TRBJ1-2
size: .
D: .

DNA: TGTGCCAGCAGTAACCGGAACTATGGCTACACCTTC
CDR3: CASSNRNYGYTF
V: TRBV27
J: TRBJ1-2
size: .
D: .

DNA: TGCGCCAGCAGCTTGGGGTTCGCGGTCACAGATACGCAGTATTTT
CDR3: CASSLGFAVTDTQYF
V: TRBV5-1
J: TRBJ2-3
size: few
D: .

DNA: TGCAGCGTTGGCCACGGACATAGCAATCAGCCCCAGCATTTT
CDR3: CSVGHGHSNQPQHF
V: TRBV29-1
J: TRBJ1-5
size: few
D: .

DNA: TGTGCCAGCACGCGAGCGGGGGTCACCGGGGAGCTGTTTTTT
CDR3: CASTRAGVTGELFF
V: TRBV12-3/TRBV12-4
J: TRBJ2-2
size: .
D: TRBD2

DNA: TGTGCCAGCAGTGAAGTGTCTAGCTTGGGAGAGACCCAGTACTTC
CDR3: CASSEVSSLGETQYF
V: TRBV2
J: TRBJ2-5
size: .
D: .

DNA: TGCGCCAGCAGCTTAGTGGGAGGTACCTCGGCCGTGGAGCTGTTTTTT
CDR3: CASSLVGGTSAVELFF
V: TRBV5-1
J: TRBJ2-2
size: .
D: .

DNA: TGTGCCAGCAGCCCCAGGCCGGGGGTCGACACTGAAGCTTTCTTT
CDR3: CASSPRPGVDTEAFF
V: TRBV7-9
J: TRBJ1-1
size: few
D: .

DNA: TGTGCCATCAGTGAAGACCACACCGGGGAGCTGTTTTTT
CDR3: CAISEDHTGELFF
V: TRBV10-3
J: TRBJ2-2
size: .
D: .

DNA: TGTGCCAGCAGCCGACGAGGGGATTTACTAGAGACCCAGTACTTC
CDR3: CASSRRGDLLETQYF
V: TRBV7-2
J: TRBJ2-5
size: few
D: .

DNA: TGTGCCAGCAGTGATTACCTAGGGACCAAAAACATTCAGTACTTC
CDR3: CASSDYLGTKNIQYF
V: TRBV25-1
J: TRBJ2-4
size: few
D: .

DNA: TGTGCCAGCAGTTTCCGGACTAGCGGGACCGGGGAGCTGTTTTTT
CDR3: CASSFRTSGTGELFF
V: TRBV12-3/TRBV12-4
J: TRBJ2-2
size: .
D: TRBD2

DNA: TGCGCCAGCAGCCAAGATAGATGGCTAGCATCTAGTGAGCAGTTCTTC
CDR3: CASSQDRWLASSEQFF
V: TRBV4-1
J: TRBJ2-1
size: .
D: .